The 24 T cell receptor beta chains reported below all come from one sample, sequenced in a study of blood T cell repertoires in COVID-19. Here immunoSEQ multiplex PCR was the method, and the copy in TCRdb shows in-frame clones only, minus some. Of about 480,000 clones in the sample, 85% to 90% were seen once. The source material was PBMCs or T cells enriched from blood (not recorded which). The receptors stem from a woman in her 40s who had recovered from COVID-19.

The chain employs TRBV7-9 and TRBJ2-2; D is unresolved. The V gene lost 3 bases and the J gene lost 2 bases, with 13 bases spanning the gap. Germline V CDR1 and CDR2: SEHNR, FQNEAQ (reference sequence). This CDR3 is built from 16 residues. CDR3 region: CASSFILAINTGELFF. The CDR3, as DNA: TGTGCCAGCAGCTTTATCTTAGCAATAAACACCGGGGAGCTGTTTTTT.

Points on this clone: One base away lies a much larger clone, so this may be a sequencing read error. The chain combines TRBV2 with TRBJ2-2, with 10 nucleotides matching TRBD1. Unmatched junction bases numbered 1, after V lost 6 bases and J lost 3 bases. CDR3 length: 14 residues. Germline V lookup: CDR1 SNHLY, CDR2 FYNNEI. CDR3 in amino acids: CASRGTGDTGELFF. The CDR3, as DNA: TGTGCCAGCAGGGGGACAGGGGACACCGGGGAGCTGTTTTTT.

V gene TRBV28 combines with J gene TRBJ1-5; TRBD1 matches 9 bases. The V gene end was trimmed by 2 bases and the J gene end by 0 bases; junction bases not matched to a gene: 17. Germline V gene data show CDR1 as MDHEN and CDR2 as SYDVKM. The CDR3 runs 21 residues. CDR3 amino acids: CASSLINRGTGRLYSNQPQHF. For the CDR3, the DNA is TGTGCCAGCAGTTTAATTAACCGAGGGACAGGGCGGCTTTATAGCAATCAGCCCCAGCATTTT.

The V gene is TRBV7-2, the J gene TRBJ2-1, with D possibly TRBD2 on 6 matching bases. The CDR3 totals 13 residues. Germline CDR1 is SGHTA and CDR2 is FQGNSA. V was pared by 1 base and J by 10 bases, with 11 bases between. CDR3 region: CASSLVGLLEQFF. CDR3 bases: TGTGCCAGCAGCTTAGTTGGACTACTCGAGCAGTTCTTC.

The J gene is TRBJ1-2, the V gene TRBV7-2; D gene ambiguous. The V gene lost 1 base and the J gene lost 8 bases, with 11 bases spanning the gap. The CDR3 runs to 13 residues. Germline V gene lookup returns CDR1 SGHTA and CDR2 FQGNSA. CDR3 region: CASSLVGARGYTF. CDR3 nucleotides: TGTGCCAGCAGCTTAGTTGGAGCTAGGGGCTACACCTTC.

The V gene is TRBV3-1 (or the pseudogene TRBV3-2), the J gene TRBJ2-2; tentatively, D is TRBD1 (6 bases). There are 14 residues in the CDR3. Trimming cost V 8 bases and J 4 bases, with 14 bases left between them. The germline V gene encodes CDR1 LGHDT and CDR2 YNNKEL (reference sequence). The CDR3 here is CASSSGQSTGELFF. For the CDR3, the DNA is TGTGCCAGCTCCTCCGGACAGTCCACCGGGGAGCTGTTTTTT.

V gene TRBV19 combines with J gene TRBJ1-1, with 7 positions matching TRBD1. The CDR3 consists of 16 residues. From germline, CDR1 is LNHDA and CDR2 SQIVND (reference sequence). The junction had 11 bases not matched to a gene; V was cut back by 1 base and J by 6 bases. Written as DNA, the CDR3 is TGTGCCAGTAGTATAGGGGTCAGGGGGACGTTTGCTGAAGCTTTCTTT. Its protein is CASSIGVRGTFAEAFF.

The genes are TRBV5-1 and TRBJ1-4; 8 positions match TRBD1. The CDR3 spans 14 residues. V was clipped by 4 bases and J by 7 bases; unmatched bases: 6. Germline CDR1 is SGHRS and CDR2 is YFSETQ. The CDR3, as DNA: TGCGCCAGCAGCCCTCCCGGACAGGGTGAAAAACTGTTTTTT. Protein sequence: CASSPPGQGEKLFF.

This chain links TRBV9 with TRBJ1-2, with 7 bases that match TRBD1. V shed 4 bases, J shed 8 bases, and the junction held 14 bases outside the gene matches. This CDR3 region has 15 residues. The V gene's germline CDR1 is SGDLS and CDR2 YYNGEE. CDR3 protein: CASSTRTGRGQGYTF. CDR3 sequence (DNA): TGTGCCAGCAGCACCCGGACGGGCAGGGGACAGGGCTACACCTTC.

This sequence joins TRBV10-3 and TRBJ1-1, with 7 bases fitting TRBD1. The length of the CDR3 is 17 residues. Trimming at V came to 2 bases and at J to 0 bases, leaving 9 bases not matched to a gene. From germline, CDR1 is ENHRY and CDR2 SYGVKD. DNA of the CDR3: TGTGCCATCAGTGAGCCCGGGACAGTAAGTATGAACACTGAAGCTTTCTTT. Amino acid sequence: CAISEPGTVSMNTEAFF.

The V and J genes are TRBV29-1 and TRBJ2-1; perhaps TRBD2 as D (7 bases). The CDR3 sequence is 16 residues long. CDR1 SQVTM and CDR2 ANQGSEA come from the germline V gene. Trimming removed 3 bases from V and 3 bases from J, with 18 bases in between. CDR3 sequence reads: CSVEIGGGPFYNEQFF. In DNA, the CDR3 is TGCAGCGTTGAGATTGGGGGGGGCCCCTTCTACAATGAGCAGTTCTTC.

The chain carries TRBV3-1 (or the pseudogene TRBV3-2) and TRBJ2-1; weak D call: TRBD2 (6 bases). This CDR3 comprises 13 residues. Germline V gene data show CDR1 as LGHDT and CDR2 as YNNKEL (reference sequence). Trimming left V 0 bases short and J 11 bases short, with 11 bases between. The CDR3 nucleotides are TGTGCCAGCAGCCAAGATGGGCTAGCGCAGCAGTTCTTC. This sequence encodes CASSQDGLAQQFF.

The rearrangement uses TRBV4-3 and TRBJ2-2, with TRBD2 matching 8 bases. V dropped 2 bases and J dropped 7; count of bases not matched to a gene: 3. The CDR3 spans 14 residues. Germline loops: CDR1 LGHNA, CDR2 YSLEER. The DNA for the CDR3 is TGCGCCAGCAGCCAACTTAGCGGGAACGGGGAGCTGTTTTTT. Translating gives CASSQLSGNGELFF.

The chain uses TRBV6-1 and TRBJ1-5; 9 bases are a match to TRBD1. This CDR3 has 16 residues. V gave up 1 base and J gave up 5 bases; unmatched junction bases: 6. Germline CDR1 reads MNHNS; CDR2 reads SASEGT. The CDR3 loop reads CASSEDPGTGYQPQHF. As DNA, the CDR3 is TGTGCCAGCAGTGAAGATCCCGGGACAGGGTATCAGCCCCAGCATTTT.

The gene calls are TRBV3-1 (or the pseudogene TRBV3-2) and TRBJ1-1; 8 positions agree with TRBD1. The V gene end was trimmed by 1 base and the J gene end by 12 bases; junction bases not matched to a gene: 4. The CDR3 runs to 12 residues. Germline values: CDR1 LGHDT, CDR2 YNNKEL (reference sequence). In nucleotides, the CDR3 is TGTGCCAGCAGCCAAGGGACAGGGTTTACTTTCTTT. It is translated as CASSQGTGFTFF.

This chain joins TRBV9 and TRBJ2-2, with 12 bases identical to TRBD1. CDR3 size: 18 residues. The V segment lost 2 bases and the J segment 3 bases; nucleotides outside the gene matches: 8. The germline V gene encodes CDR1 SGDLS and CDR2 YYNGEE. This chain's CDR3 is CASSVGPGTGGDTGELFF. Written as DNA, the CDR3 is TGTGCCAGCAGCGTCGGGCCCGGGACAGGGGGCGACACCGGGGAGCTGTTTTTT.

The chain combines TRBV24-1 with TRBJ1-2; 9 bases match TRBD1. This CDR3 is 13 amino acids long. Germline loops: CDR1 KGHDR, CDR2 SFDVKD. With V trimmed by 9 bases and J by 4 bases, 5 bases remained unmatched. The CDR3 spells CATQGQGGYGYTF. The CDR3 DNA follows: TGTGCCACCCAGGGACAGGGTGGCTATGGCTACACCTTC.

This chain joins TRBV3-1 (or the pseudogene TRBV3-2) and TRBJ1-2; TRBD1 aligns across 10 bases. V lost 6 bases, J lost 4 bases, and 11 bases stayed unmatched. The CDR3 contains 16 residues. Germline V lookup: CDR1 LGHDT, CDR2 YNNKEL (reference sequence). The CDR3 loop reads CASRRGLGQGTYGYTF. The CDR3 DNA is TGTGCCAGCAGGAGAGGCTTGGGACAGGGGACCTATGGCTACACCTTC.

CDR3 residues: CASSLGARAKETQYF. DNA for the CDR3: TGCGCCAGCAGCTTGGGGGCCAGGGCGAAAGAGACCCAGTACTTC. The chain couples TRBV5-1 to TRBJ2-5, with TRBD1 as a possible D gene (5 bases). Trimming took 0 bases from V and 3 from J, leaving 12 bases between them. This CDR3 comprises 15 residues. From germline, CDR1 is SGHRS and CDR2 YFSETQ. Looking up the rest from reference TRBV5-1 and TRBJ2-5 gives the full variable domain: KAGVTQTPRYLIKTRGQQVTLSCSPISGHRSVSWYQQTPGQGLQFLFEYFSETQRNKGNFPGRFSGRQFSNSRSEMNVSTLELGDSALYLCASSLGARAKETQYFGPGTRLLVL.

The CDR3 protein is CASSPREGIGTEAFF. The DNA for the CDR3 is TGTGCCAGCTCACCAAGGGAGGGGATAGGGACTGAAGCTTTCTTT. The V call is TRBV18, the J call TRBJ1-1; a possible D gene is TRBD1 (5 bases). V lost 2 bases and J lost 5, with 15 bases in between. This CDR3 comprises 15 residues. Germline V gives CDR1 KGHSH, CDR2 LQKENI.

V is TRBV10-3 and J is TRBJ1-1; perhaps TRBD1 as D (5 bases). CDR1 and CDR2 from the germline V gene are ENHRY and SYGVKD. V was clipped by 0 bases and J by 5 bases, with 13 bases between them. This CDR3 has 15 amino acids. CDR3 coding DNA: TGTGCCATCAGTGAGTCGACTCGGGGGGGGACTGAAGCTTTCTTT. It encodes CAISESTRGGTEAFF.

A word on this clone: One end of the junction varies from germline; a read error may be responsible. The chain links TRBV7-7 to TRBJ2-7; 14 positions match TRBD2. The CDR3 sequence is 18 residues long. CDR1 SSHAT and CDR2 FNYEAQ come from the germline V gene (reference sequence). The CDR3, as DNA: TGTGCTAGCAGCTTAGAGGCGACGGGACTAGCGGGAGTGGTCGAGCAGTACTTC. It translates to CASSLEATGLAGVVEQYF.

In nucleotides, the CDR3 is TGTGCCAGTAGTATCGCAACTAGCACAGATACGCAGTATTTT. Translation: CASSIATSTDTQYF. V usage is TRBV19 and J usage is TRBJ2-3; D call uncertain. In germline, CDR1 is LNHDA, CDR2 SQIVND (reference sequence). The V end lost 3 bases, the J end lost 0 bases, and 7 bases lay between the germline ends. The CDR3 extends over 14 amino acids.

The rearrangement joins TRBV3-1 (or the pseudogene TRBV3-2) to TRBJ1-2; no clear D. Germline assignment: CDR1 LGHDT and CDR2 YNNKEL (reference sequence). This CDR3 has 14 amino acids. The ends were cut back, 2 bases at V and 2 bases at J, with 9 bases in the middle. Written as DNA, the CDR3 is TGTGCCAGCAGCCAATTGGCCACCAACTATGGCTACACCTTC. As protein: CASSQLATNYGYTF.